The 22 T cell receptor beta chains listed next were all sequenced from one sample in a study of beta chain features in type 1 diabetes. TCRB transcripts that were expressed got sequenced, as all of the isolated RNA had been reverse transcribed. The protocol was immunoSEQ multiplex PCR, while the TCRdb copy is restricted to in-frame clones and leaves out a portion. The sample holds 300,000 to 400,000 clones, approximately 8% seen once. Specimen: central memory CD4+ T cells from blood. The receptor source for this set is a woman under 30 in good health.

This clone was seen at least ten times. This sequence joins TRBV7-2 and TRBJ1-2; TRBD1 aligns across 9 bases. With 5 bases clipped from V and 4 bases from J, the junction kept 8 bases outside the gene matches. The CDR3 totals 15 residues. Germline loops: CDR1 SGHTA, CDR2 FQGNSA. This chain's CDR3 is CASSKDRGKIYGYTF. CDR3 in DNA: TGTGCCAGCAGCAAGGACAGGGGCAAGATCTATGGCTACACCTTC.

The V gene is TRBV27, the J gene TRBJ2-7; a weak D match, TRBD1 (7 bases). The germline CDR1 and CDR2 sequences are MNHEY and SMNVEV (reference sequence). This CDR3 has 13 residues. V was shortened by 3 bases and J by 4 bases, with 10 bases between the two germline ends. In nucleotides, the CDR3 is TGTGCCAGCAGTTTCAGGGGGGTGTACGAGCAGTACTTC. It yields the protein CASSFRGVYEQYF.

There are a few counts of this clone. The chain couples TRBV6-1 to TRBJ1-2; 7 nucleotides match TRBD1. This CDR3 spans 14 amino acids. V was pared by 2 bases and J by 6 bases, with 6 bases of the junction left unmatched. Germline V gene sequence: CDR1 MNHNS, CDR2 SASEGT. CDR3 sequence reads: CASSERQGLDGYTF. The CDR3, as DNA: TGTGCCAGCAGTGAAAGACAGGGTTTGGATGGCTACACCTTC.

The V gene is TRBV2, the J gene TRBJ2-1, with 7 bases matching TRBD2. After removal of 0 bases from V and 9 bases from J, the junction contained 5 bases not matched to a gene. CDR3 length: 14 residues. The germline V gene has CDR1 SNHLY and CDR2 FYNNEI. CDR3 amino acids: CASSEAISGGEQFF. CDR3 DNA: TGTGCCAGCAGTGAAGCCATCTCGGGAGGTGAGCAGTTCTTC.

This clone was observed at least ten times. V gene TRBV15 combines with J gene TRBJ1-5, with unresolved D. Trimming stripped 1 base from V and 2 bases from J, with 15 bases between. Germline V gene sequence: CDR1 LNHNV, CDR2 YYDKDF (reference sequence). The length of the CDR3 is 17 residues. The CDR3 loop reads CATSRGTLRLGNQPQHF. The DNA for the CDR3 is TGTGCCACCAGCAGAGGCACCTTGCGGCTAGGCAATCAGCCCCAGCATTTT.

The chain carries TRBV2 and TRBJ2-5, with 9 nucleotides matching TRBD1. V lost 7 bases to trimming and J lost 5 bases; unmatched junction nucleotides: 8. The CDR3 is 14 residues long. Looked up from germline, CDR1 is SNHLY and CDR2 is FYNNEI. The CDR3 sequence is CASNTGTGRETQYF. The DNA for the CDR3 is TGTGCCAGCAACACCGGGACAGGGCGGGAGACCCAGTACTTC.

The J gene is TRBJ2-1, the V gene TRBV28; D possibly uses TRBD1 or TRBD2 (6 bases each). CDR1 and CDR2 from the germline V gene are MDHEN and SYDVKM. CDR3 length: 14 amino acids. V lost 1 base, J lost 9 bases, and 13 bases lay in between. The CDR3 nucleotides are TGTGCCAGCAGTTTATATGTGGGGGGCAGTGAGCAGTTCTTC. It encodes CASSLYVGGSEQFF.

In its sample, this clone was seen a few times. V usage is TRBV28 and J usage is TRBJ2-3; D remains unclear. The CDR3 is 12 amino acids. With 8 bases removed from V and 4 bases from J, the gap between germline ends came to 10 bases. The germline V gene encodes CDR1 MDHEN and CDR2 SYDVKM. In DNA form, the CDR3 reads TGTGCCAGCGCCCTTTTTGCAGATACGCAGTATTTT. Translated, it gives CASALFADTQYF. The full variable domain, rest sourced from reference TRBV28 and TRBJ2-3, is DVKVTQSSRYLVKRTGEKVFLECVQDMDHENMFWYRQDPGLGLRLIYFSYDVKMKEKGDIPEGYSVSREKKERFSLILESASTNQTSMYLCASALFADTQYFGPGTRLTVL.

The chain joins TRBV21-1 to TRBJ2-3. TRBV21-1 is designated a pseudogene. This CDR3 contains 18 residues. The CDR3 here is CASSKAPGGPISTDTQYF. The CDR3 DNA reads TGTGCCAGCAGCAAAGCGCCTGGGGGACCTATAAGCACAGATACGCAGTATTTT.

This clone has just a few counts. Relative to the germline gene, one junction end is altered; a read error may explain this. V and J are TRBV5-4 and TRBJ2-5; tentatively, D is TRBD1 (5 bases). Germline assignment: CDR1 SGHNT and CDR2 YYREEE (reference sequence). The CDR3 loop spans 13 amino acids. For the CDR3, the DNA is TGCGCCAGCAGCCTCAGGGAAGGGGAGACCCAGTACTTC. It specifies CASSLREGETQYF. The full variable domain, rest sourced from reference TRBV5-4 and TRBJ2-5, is ETGVTQSPTHLIKTRGQQVTLRCSSQSGHNTVSWYQQALGQGPQFIFQYYREEENGRGNFPPRFSGLQFPNYSSELNVNALELDDSALYLCASSLREGETQYFGPGTRLLVL.

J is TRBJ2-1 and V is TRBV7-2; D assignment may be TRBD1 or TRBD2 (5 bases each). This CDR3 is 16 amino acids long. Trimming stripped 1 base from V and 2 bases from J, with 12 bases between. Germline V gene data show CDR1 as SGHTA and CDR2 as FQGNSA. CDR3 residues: CASSLVGTRAYNEQFF. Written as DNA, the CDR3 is TGTGCCAGCAGCTTAGTGGGGACCAGAGCCTACAATGAGCAGTTCTTC.

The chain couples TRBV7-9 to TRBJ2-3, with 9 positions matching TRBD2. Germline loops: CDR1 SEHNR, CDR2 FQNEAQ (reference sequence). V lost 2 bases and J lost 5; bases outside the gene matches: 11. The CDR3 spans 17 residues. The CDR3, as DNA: TGTGCCAGCAGCTTAATGCCGTCTAGCGGGAAACGAGATACGCAGTATTTT. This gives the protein CASSLMPSSGKRDTQYF.

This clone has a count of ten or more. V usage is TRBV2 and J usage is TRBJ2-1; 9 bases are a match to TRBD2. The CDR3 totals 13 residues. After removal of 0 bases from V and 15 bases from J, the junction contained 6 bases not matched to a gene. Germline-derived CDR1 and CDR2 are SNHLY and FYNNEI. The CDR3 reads CASSEAPSGNPFF. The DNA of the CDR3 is TGTGCCAGCAGTGAAGCGCCTAGCGGGAACCCGTTCTTC.

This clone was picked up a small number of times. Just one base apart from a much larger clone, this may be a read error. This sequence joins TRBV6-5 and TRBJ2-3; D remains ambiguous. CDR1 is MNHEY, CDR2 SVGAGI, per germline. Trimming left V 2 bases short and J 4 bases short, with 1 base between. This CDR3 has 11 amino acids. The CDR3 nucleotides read TGTGCCAGCAGTTACGCAGATACGCAGTATTTT. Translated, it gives CASSYADTQYF.

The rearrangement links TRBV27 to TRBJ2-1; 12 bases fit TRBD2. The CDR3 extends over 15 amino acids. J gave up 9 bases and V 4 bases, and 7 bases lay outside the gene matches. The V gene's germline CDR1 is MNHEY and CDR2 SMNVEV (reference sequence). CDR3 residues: CASSSLAGGLSEQFF. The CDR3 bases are TGTGCCAGCAGTTCCCTAGCGGGAGGGCTCAGTGAGCAGTTCTTC.

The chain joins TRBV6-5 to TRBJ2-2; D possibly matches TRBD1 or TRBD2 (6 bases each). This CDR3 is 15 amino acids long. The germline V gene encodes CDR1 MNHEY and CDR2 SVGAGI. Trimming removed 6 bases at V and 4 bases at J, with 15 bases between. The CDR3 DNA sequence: TGTGCCAGCAGACCCGGGGGCCAACGCACCGGGGAGCTGTTTTTT. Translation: CASRPGGQRTGELFF.

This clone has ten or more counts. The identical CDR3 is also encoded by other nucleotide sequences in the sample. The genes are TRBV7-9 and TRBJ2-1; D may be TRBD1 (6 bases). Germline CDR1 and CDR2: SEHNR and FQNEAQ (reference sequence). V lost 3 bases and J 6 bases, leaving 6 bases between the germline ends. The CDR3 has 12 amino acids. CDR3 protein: CASSLTGNEQFF. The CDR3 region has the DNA TGTGCCAGCAGCTTGACAGGCAATGAGCAGTTCTTC. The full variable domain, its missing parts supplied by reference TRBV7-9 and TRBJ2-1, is DTGVSQNPRHKITKRGQNVTFRCDPISEHNRLYWYRQTLGQGPEFLTYFQNEAQLEKSRLLSDRFSAERPKGSFSTLEIQRTEQGDSAMYLCASSLTGNEQFFGPGTRLTVL.

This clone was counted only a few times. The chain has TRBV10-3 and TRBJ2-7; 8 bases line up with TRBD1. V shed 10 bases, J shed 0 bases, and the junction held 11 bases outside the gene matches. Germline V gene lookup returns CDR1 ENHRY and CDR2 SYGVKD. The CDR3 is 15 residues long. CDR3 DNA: TGTGCCACCGAGTCCGGGACAGGCGGCTCCTACGAGCAGTACTTC. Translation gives CATESGTGGSYEQYF.

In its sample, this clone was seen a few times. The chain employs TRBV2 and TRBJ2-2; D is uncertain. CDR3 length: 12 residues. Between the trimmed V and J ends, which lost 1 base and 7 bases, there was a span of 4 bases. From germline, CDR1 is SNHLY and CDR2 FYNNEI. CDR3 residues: CASSEDFGELFF. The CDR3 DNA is TGTGCCAGCAGTGAAGACTTCGGGGAGCTGTTTTTT.

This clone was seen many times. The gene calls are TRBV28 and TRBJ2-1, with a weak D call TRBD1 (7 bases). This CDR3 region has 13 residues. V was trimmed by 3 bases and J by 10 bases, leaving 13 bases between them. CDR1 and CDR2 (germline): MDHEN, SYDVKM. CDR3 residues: CASSFPGGREQFF. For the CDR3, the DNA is TGTGCCAGCAGTTTCCCAGGGGGGAGGGAGCAGTTCTTC.

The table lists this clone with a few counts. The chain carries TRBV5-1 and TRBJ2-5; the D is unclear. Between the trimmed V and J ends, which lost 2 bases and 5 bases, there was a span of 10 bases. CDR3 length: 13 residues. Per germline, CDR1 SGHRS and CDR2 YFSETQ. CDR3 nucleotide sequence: TGCGCCAGCAGCTTCGTAGGGCTGGAGACCCAGTACTTC. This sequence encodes CASSFVGLETQYF.

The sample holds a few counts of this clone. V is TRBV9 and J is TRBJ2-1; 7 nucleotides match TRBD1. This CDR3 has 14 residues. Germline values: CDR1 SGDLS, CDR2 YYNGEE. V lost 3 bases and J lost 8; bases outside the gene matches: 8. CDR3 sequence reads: CASSARTGGDEQFF. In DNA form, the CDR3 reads TGTGCCAGCAGCGCCCGGACAGGAGGAGATGAGCAGTTCTTC.